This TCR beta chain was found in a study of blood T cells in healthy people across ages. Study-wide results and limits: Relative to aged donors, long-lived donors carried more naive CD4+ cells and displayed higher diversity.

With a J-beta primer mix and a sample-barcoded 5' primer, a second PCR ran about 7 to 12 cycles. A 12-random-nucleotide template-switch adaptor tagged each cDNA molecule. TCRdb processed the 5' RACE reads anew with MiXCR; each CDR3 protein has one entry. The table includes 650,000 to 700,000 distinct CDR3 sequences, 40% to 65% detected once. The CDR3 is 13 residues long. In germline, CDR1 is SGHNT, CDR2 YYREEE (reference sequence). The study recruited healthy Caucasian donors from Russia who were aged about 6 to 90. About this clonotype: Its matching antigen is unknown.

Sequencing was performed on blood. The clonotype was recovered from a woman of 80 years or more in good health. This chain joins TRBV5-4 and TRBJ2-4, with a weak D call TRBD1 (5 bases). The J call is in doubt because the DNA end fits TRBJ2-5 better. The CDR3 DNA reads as TGTGCCAGCAGCTTGGAGGGGTTCGGGACCCAGTACTTC. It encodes CASSLEGFGTQYF.